This entry features one T cell receptor beta chain sequence. What antigen it recognizes has not been identified. Per-nucleotide qualities are absent, and no much larger clonotype sits a single base away. The data are from a study of blood T cell repertoires in COVID-19 (TCRdb year 2020). Context from the whole study: Samples covering the acute and convalescent phases of COVID-19 were provided by collaborators in the United States, Italy and Spain. The material from the prospective study consisted of cDNA or gDNA derived from T cells, B-cell-depleted T cells, or PBMCs. The dataset comprised deeply sampled blood TCRbeta repertoires from subjects exposed to, actively infected with, or recovered from COVID-19. Where HLA class I and class II types were available, the types were taken from metadata supplied by the sample provider, not from assay-based typing. The repertoires were released in a freely available public database meant as a resource for research on the immune response to SARS-CoV-2. The sample metadata nearly always contained a de-identified subject ID, COVID-19 status, age in years and sex. The samples were drawn from the first 160 participants of the ongoing ImmuneRACE study and from roughly 1,300 subjects provided by 6 global collaborators.

The immunoSEQ Assay, a bias-controlled multiplex PCR, was used to amplify TCRbeta CDR3 regions from genomic DNA. Turning to the authors' computational methods: Nucleated cell counts per sample were estimated from amplification of reference gene primers within the assay. Sequence reads were collapsed and filtered to measure the absolute abundance of every unique TCRbeta CDR3 rearrangement. Productive Simpson clonality was computed per sample as the square root of Simpson's diversity index over productive rearrangements. This immuneACCESS table, as held by TCRdb, lists in-frame sequences with V and J called but not all clones. Of the missing ones, under half trace to an unresolved V gene in checked studies; the others have no known cause. V, J and clone size are those of that table, while D and trimming were read from the DNA. For this sample there are about 45,000 clones; approximately 80% appear just once. The top ten clones comprise 11% to 15% of the sample.

Results and caveats for the whole study, not just this receptor: The quantity of clinical and demographic metadata differed by source and by participant and was supplied without curation.

The CDR3 contains 13 residues, cysteine and phenylalanine counted. Left in the record is the CDR3 DNA by itself, 39 bases read in frame from the first base. Clipping removes 7 bases from V and 9 bases from J, with 7 as the unmatched junction base count. The germline V gene (reference sequence) sets CDR1 to SEHNR and CDR2 to FQNEAQ. Whole blood was collected in K2EDTA tubes by collaborating institutions according to the institutions' own protocols. For TCRbeta analysis, collaborator samples were shipped as frozen whole blood, as isolated PBMCs, or as DNA extracted from either sample type. The sequence was collected from a human donor in a cohort sampled during active COVID-19. Sequenced input: peripheral blood. In this chain, TRBV7-9 is recombined with TRBJ2-1, and TRBD2 aligns with 9 junction nucleotides. The nucleotide sequence reads TGTGCCAGCACCCCCGGGACTAGCACTGAGCAGTTCTTC. It translates to CASTPGTSTEQFF.